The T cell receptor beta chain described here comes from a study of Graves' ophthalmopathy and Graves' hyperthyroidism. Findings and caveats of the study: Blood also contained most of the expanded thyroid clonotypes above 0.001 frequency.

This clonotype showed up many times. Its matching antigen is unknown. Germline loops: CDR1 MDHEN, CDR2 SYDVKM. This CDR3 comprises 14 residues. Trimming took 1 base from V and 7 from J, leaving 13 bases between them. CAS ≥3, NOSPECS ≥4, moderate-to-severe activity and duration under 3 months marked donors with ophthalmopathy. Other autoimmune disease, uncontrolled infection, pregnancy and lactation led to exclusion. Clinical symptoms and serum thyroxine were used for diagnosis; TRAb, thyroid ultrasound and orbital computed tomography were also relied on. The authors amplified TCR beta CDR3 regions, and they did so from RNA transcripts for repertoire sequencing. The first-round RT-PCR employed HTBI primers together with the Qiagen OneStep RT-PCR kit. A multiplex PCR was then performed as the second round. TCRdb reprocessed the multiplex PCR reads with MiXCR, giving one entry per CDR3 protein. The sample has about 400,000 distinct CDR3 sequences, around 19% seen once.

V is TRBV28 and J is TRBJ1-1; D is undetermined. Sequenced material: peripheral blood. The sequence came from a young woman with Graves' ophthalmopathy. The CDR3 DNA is TGTGCCAGCAGTTTATCAGATATCCTTGATGAAGCTTTCTTT. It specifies CASSLSDILDEAFF.